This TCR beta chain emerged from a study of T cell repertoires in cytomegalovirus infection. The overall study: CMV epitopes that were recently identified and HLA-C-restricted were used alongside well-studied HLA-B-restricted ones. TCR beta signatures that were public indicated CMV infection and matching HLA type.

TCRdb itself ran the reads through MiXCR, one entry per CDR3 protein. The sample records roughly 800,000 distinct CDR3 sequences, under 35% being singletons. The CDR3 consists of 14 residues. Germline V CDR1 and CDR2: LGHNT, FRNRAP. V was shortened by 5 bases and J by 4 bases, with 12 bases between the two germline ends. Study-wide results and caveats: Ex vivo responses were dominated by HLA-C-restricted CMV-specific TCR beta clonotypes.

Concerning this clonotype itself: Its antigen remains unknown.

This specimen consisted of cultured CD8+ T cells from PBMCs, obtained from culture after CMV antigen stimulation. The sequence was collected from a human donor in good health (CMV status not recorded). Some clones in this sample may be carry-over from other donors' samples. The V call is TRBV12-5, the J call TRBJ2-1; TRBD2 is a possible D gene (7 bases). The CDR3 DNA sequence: TGTGCTAGTGGTCGGGGGGCAAGGTACAATGAGCAGTTCTTC. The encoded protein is CASGRGARYNEQFF. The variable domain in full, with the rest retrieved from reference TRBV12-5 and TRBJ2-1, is DARVTQTPRHKVTEMGQEVTMRCQPILGHNTVFWYRQTMMQGLELLAYFRNRAPLDDSGMPKDRFSAEMPDATLATLKIQPSEPRDSAVYFCASGRGARYNEQFFGPGTRLTVL.